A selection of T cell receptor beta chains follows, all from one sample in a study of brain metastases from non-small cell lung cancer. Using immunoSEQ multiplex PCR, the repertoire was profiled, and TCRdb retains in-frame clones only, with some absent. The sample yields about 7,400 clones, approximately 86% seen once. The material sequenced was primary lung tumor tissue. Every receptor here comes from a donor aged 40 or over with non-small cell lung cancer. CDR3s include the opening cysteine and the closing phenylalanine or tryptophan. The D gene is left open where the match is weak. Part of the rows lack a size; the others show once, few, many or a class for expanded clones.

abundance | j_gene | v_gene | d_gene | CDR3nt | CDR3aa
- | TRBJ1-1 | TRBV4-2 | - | TGTGCCAGCAGCCAAGCCCCAATCGGTAATACTGAAGCTTTCTTT | CASSQAPIGNTEAFF
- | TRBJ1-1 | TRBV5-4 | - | TGTGCCAGCAGCTTGGGAAGGGGGGTAGGGATGAACACTGAAGCTTTCTTT | CASSLGRGVGMNTEAFF
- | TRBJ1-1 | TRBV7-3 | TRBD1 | TGTGCCAGCAGCTTAGAGATGACAGGGTTGGATGAAGCTTTCTTT | CASSLEMTGLDEAFF
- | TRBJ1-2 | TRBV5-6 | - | TGTGCCAGCACACGTCTAGGAGTCAACTATGGCTACACCTTC | CASTRLGVNYGYTF
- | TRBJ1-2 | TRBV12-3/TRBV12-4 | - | TGTGCCAGCAGTTTCGCTGGTGGTGGCTACACCTTC | CASSFAGGGYTF
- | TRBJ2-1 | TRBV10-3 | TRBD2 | TGTGCCATCAGCCTAGCGGGGGGCCACTACAATGAGCAGTTCTTC | CAISLAGGHYNEQFF
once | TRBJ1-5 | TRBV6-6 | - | TGTGCCAGCAGTTACTCATTGCAGCCCCAGCATTTT | CASSYSLQPQHF
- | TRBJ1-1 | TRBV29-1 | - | TGCAGCGGTGCAGGTATGAACACTGAAGCTTTCTTT | CSGAGMNTEAFF
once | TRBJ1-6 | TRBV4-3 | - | TGCGCCAGCAGCCAGATTAATTCACCCCTCCACTTT | CASSQINSPLHF
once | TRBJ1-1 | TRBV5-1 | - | TGCGCCAGCAGCGGCGGAGTGAACACTGAAGCTTTCTTT | CASSGGVNTEAFF
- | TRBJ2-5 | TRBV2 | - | TGTGCCAGCAGTGGGCCCTCAGGGGAACGGTACCAAGAGACCCAGTACTTC | CASSGPSGERYQETQYF
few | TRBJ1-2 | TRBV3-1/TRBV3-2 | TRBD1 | TGTGCCAGCAGCCAAGATCTTGAGACAGGGGGCAGTGGCTACACCTTC | CASSQDLETGGSGYTF
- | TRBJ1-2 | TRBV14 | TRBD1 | TGTGCCAGCAGCCAGGGACAGGACTATGGCTACACCTTC | CASSQGQDYGYTF
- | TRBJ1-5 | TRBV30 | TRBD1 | TGTGCCTGGAGTGGAACAGGGGGTCAGCCCCAGCATTTT | CAWSGTGGQPQHF
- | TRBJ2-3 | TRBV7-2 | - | TGTGCCAGCAGCTTAGCTTTCGGGGGGCGTGGAGATACGCAGTATTTT | CASSLAFGGRGDTQYF
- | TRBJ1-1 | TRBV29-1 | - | TGCAGCGTTGACGACAGAGCCATGAACACTGAAGCTTTCTTT | CSVDDRAMNTEAFF
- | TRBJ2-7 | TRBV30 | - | TGTGCCTGGAGTGTACGTCAATGGGCATTTTTC | CAWSVRQWAFF
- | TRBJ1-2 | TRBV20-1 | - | TGCAGTGCTAGCAGGAGGGAGGGCTACACCTTC | CSASRREGYTF
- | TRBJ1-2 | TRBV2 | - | TGTGCCAGCAGTCTCGACGTAAACTATGGCTACACCTTC | CASSLDVNYGYTF
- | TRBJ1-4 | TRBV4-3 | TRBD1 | TGCGCCAGCAGCCAGGGACCCGGGACAGGGAGAGAAAAACTGTTTTTT | CASSQGPGTGREKLFF
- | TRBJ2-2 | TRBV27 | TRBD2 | TGTGCCAGCGGGAGGGCAGGGACGCACACCGGGGAGCTGTTTTTT | CASGRAGTHTGELFF
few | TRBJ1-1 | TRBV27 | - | TGTGCCAGCAACACCCGAGGTAGGGAAGGTGAAGCTTTCTTT | CASNTRGREGEAFF
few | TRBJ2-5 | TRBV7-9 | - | TGTGCCAGCAGCTCTAGACAGACCCAAGAGACCCAGTACTTC | CASSSRQTQETQYF
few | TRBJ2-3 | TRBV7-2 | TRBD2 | TGTGCCAGCAGCTTAAGGGACCTCGGGAGGGGCACAGATACGCAGTATTTT | CASSLRDLGRGTDTQYF
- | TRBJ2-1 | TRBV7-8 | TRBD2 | TGTGCCAGCAGCGGCATCATATGGGGACTAGCGGGGACAAATGAGCAGTTCTTC | CASSGIIWGLAGTNEQFF
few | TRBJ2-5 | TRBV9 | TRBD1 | TGTGCCAGCAGCACGGACAGGGAACAAGAGACCCAGTACTTC | CASSTDREQETQYF
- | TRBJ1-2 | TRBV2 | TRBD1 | TGTGCCAGCAGCCCCGGGACAGCTCTAAACTATGGCTACACCTTC | CASSPGTALNYGYTF
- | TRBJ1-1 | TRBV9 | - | TGTGCCAGCAGCATGACAGGCATGAACACTGAAGCTTTCTTT | CASSMTGMNTEAFF
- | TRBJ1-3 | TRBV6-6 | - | TGTGCCAGCAGTTACGGGAAACAGGTCTCTGGAAACACCATATATTTT | CASSYGKQVSGNTIYF
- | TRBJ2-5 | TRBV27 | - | TGTGCCAGCAGTCCGTCCGGGCCACAAGAGACCCAGTACTTC | CASSPSGPQETQYF
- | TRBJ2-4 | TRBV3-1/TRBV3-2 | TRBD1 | TGTGCCAGCAGCAGGGACAGGGAAGGGGACATTCAGTACTTC | CASSRDREGDIQYF
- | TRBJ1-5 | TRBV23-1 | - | TGCGCCAGCAGTCCTGACATGTGCAATCAGCCCCAGCATTTT | CASSPDMCNQPQHF
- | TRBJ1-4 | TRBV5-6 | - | TGTGCCAGCAGCTCCGGGACGGAAGGAAGTGAAAAACTGTTTTTT | CASSSGTEGSEKLFF
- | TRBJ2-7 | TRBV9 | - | TGTGCCAGCAGCCCTCGGAGTTTGGACCCCCACGAGCAGTACTTC | CASSPRSLDPHEQYF
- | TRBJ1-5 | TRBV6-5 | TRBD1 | TGTGCCTCTACAGACAGGGATAGCAATCAGCCCCAGCATTTT | CASTDRDSNQPQHF
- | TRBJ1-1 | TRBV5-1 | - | TGCGCCAGCAGGCATTCGACAGGACGCCAAACTGAAGCTTTCTTT | CASRHSTGRQTEAFF
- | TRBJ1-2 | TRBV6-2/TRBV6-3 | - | TGTGCCAGCAGTTCGACGGGGTATGGCTACACCTTC | CASSSTGYGYTF
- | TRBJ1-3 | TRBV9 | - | TGTGCCAGCAGCTTGGGGGCAAATGGAAACACCATATATTTT | CASSLGANGNTIYF
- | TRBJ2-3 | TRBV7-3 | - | TGTGCCAGCAGCTTGGATGGCACAGATACGCAGTATTTT | CASSLDGTDTQYF
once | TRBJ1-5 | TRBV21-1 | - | TGTGCCAGCAGCAAAGTCCCCACAGGGCTGAATCAGCCCCAGCATTTT | CASSKVPTGLNQPQHF
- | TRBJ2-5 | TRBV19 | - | TGTGCCAGTAGTATAGACAGACAGGGAGGAGGGACCCAGTACTTC | CASSIDRQGGGTQYF